This T cell receptor beta chain was sequenced for a study of identical twins. On this clonotype itself: Its specificity is unknown.

Template switching added a universal primer site, and cDNA bore unique molecular identifiers. TCRdb recomputed calls from the 5' RACE reads with MiXCR, one row per CDR3 protein. This table has 310,000 or so distinct CDR3 sequences, roughly 8.6% appearing once. The CDR3 contains 16 residues. V was clipped by 7 bases and J by 1 base; unmatched bases: 7. Germline CDR1 MNHNS, CDR2 SASEGT. Study-level findings and limits: There is a chance that invariant MAIT and iNKT cells partially muddied zero-insertion analyses.

This sample also belongs to another study, concerning yellow fever vaccine responses in identical twins.

Sample: memory (CD45RO+) T cells sorted from blood. This TCR was sampled from a woman under 30 in good health. The J gene is TRBJ2-2, the V gene TRBV6-1; 9 nucleotides line up with TRBD2. The CDR3, as DNA: TGTGCCAGCATATCCTTAGCGGGGGAGAACACCGGGGAGCTGTTTTTT. Translated, it gives CASISLAGENTGELFF.